Shown below are 28 T cell receptor beta chains from a single sample sequenced in a study of CD4 T cells in relation to SARS-CoV-2 and coronaviruses. CD4+ T cells from unexposed donors were obtained before the COVID-19 pandemic (2011-2018). After approximately ten days of culture, CD4+ T cells were isolated. These receptors' targets are unknown. Only in-frame clones appear in the TCRdb table, and some are missing; sequencing was by immunoSEQ multiplex PCR. The repertoire holds roughly 30,000 clones, with over 60% as singletons. Sequencing was carried out using CD4+ T cells from PBMCs, cultured in vitro. The receptor source for this set is a human donor in good health.

This clone has only a few counts. The chain combines TRBV10-3 with TRBJ2-3, with no clear D. CDR1 and CDR2 (germline): ENHRY, SYGVKD. V lost 0 bases to trimming and J lost 1 base, with 5 bases between them. The CDR3 loop spans 14 amino acids. CDR3 in DNA: TGTGCCATCAGTGAGTCAGTGGGCACAGATACGCAGTATTTT. This codes for CAISESVGTDTQYF.

The chain links TRBV19 to TRBJ2-1, with 8 nucleotides matching TRBD1. The germline V gene encodes CDR1 LNHDA and CDR2 SQIVND (reference sequence). This CDR3 is built from 17 residues. J was trimmed by 7 bases and V by 7 bases; bases with no gene match: 18. The chain's CDR3 is CASIYKTQGAQANEQFF. The CDR3 DNA sequence: TGTGCCAGTATATACAAAACCCAGGGGGCGCAGGCGAATGAGCAGTTCTTC.

The chain employs TRBV2 and TRBJ2-2; 7 positions agree with TRBD1. The length of the CDR3 is 15 residues. Trimming removed 10 bases from V and 4 bases from J; junction bases left unmatched: 12. Germline V gives CDR1 SNHLY, CDR2 FYNNEI. The chain's CDR3 is CATRGKGAPTGELFF. The CDR3 nucleotides read TGTGCCACGCGAGGGAAGGGGGCGCCCACCGGGGAGCTGTTTTTT.

Written as DNA, the CDR3 is TGTGCCAGTAGTACCTCGACAGGGATGGGGACAAACTATGGCTACACCTTC. Protein product: CASSTSTGMGTNYGYTF. The J gene is TRBJ1-2, the V gene TRBV19; TRBD1 matches at 7 bases. The J segment lost 2 bases and the V segment lost 4 bases, leaving 13 bases of the junction unmatched. The CDR3 spans 17 residues. CDR1 is LNHDA, CDR2 SQIVND, per germline (reference sequence).

The chain is built from TRBV25-1 and TRBJ2-1, with D possibly matching TRBD2 (7 bases). This CDR3 is built from 15 residues. Trimming removed 2 bases at V and 4 bases at J, with 12 bases between. Germline loops: CDR1 MGHDK, CDR2 SYGVNS. The CDR3 reads CASSEAGAGYNEQFF. CDR3 DNA sequence: TGTGCCAGCAGTGAAGCGGGGGCGGGGTACAATGAGCAGTTCTTC. Based on the CDR3 plus reference TRBV25-1 and TRBJ2-1, the full variable domain is EADIYQTPRYLVIGTGKKITLECSQTMGHDKMYWYQQDPGMELHLIHYSYGVNSTEKGDLSSESTVSRIRTEHFPLTLESARPSHTSQYLCASSEAGAGYNEQFFGPGTRLTVL.

This rearrangement joins TRBV7-3 to TRBJ2-7; 12 bases line up with TRBD2. Trimming took 2 bases from V and 4 from J; bases not matched to a gene: 3. The CDR3 is 15 amino acids. Germline-derived CDR1 and CDR2 are SGHTA and FQGTGA. Here the CDR3 reads CASSLLGTSGYEQYF. The CDR3 bases are TGTGCCAGCAGCTTACTAGGGACTAGCGGGTACGAGCAGTACTTC.

CDR3 residues: CASSLRPRGRQETQYF. In DNA, the CDR3 is TGTGCCAGCAGCTTACGGCCAAGGGGACGGCAAGAGACCCAGTACTTC. The gene calls are TRBV11-1 and TRBJ2-5, with D tentatively TRBD1 or TRBD2 (5 bases each). CDR1 is SGHAT, CDR2 FQDESV, per germline (reference sequence). The CDR3 totals 16 residues. V was cut by 2 bases and J by 2 bases, with 15 bases left in between.

The rearrangement links TRBV5-1 to TRBJ2-7; 10 nucleotides match TRBD1. V trimming: 4 bases; J trimming: 2 bases; junction bases outside the gene matches: 3. The CDR3 length is 14 residues. Germline values: CDR1 SGHRS, CDR2 YFSETQ. In DNA form, the CDR3 reads TGCGCCAGCAGCACCGGACAGGGGGCCTACGAGCAGTACTTC. Translation gives CASSTGQGAYEQYF.

The CDR3 DNA is TGCGCCAGCAGCCATCCTGGGGGGGACGGCTACACCTTC. Protein: CASSHPGGDGYTF. This chain joins TRBV4-1 and TRBJ1-2, with a tentative D call TRBD1 (5 bases). CDR1 MGHRA and CDR2 YSYEKL come from the germline V gene. With 3 bases removed from V and 8 bases from J, the gap between germline ends came to 13 bases. The CDR3 is 13 residues long.

This clone was seen just once. The chain combines TRBV3-1 (or the pseudogene TRBV3-2) with TRBJ1-4; D unclear. The CDR3 covers 15 residues. Deletions cut 1 base from V and 7 bases from J, with 13 bases between. Looked up from germline, CDR1 is LGHDT and CDR2 is YNNKEL (reference sequence). CDR3 bases: TGTGCCAGCAGCCAAGGAACCGCGTCGGGTGAAAAACTGTTTTTT. Translating gives CASSQGTASGEKLFF.

This clone was seen a handful of times. V and J are TRBV19 and TRBJ2-1; the D gene is possibly TRBD1 (6 bases). This CDR3 has 13 residues. Germline loops: CDR1 LNHDA, CDR2 SQIVND (reference sequence). With 3 bases removed from V and 9 bases from J, the gap between germline ends came to 12 bases. CDR3 region: CASSIGQGFEQFF. DNA of the CDR3: TGTGCCAGTAGTATCGGTCAGGGGTTTGAGCAGTTCTTC.

This chain links TRBV29-1 with TRBJ1-4, with a weak D call TRBD1 (5 bases). The CDR3 contains 16 residues. Deletions cut 4 bases from V and 8 bases from J, with 23 bases between. Germline V gene sequence: CDR1 SQVTM, CDR2 ANQGSEA. The CDR3: CSVGGGVGGSDEKLFF. The CDR3 DNA reads TGCAGCGTTGGGGGAGGGGTAGGAGGGTCGGACGAAAAACTGTTTTTT.

The chain employs TRBV4-2 and TRBJ2-7; TRBD1 matches 8 bases. Trimming took 3 bases from V and 3 from J; bases not matched to a gene: 4. In germline, CDR1 is LGHNA, CDR2 YNFKEQ. The CDR3 has 14 amino acids. The chain's CDR3 is CASSQGTGHYEQYF. The CDR3, as DNA: TGTGCCAGCAGCCAGGGGACAGGTCACTACGAGCAGTACTTC.

The genes are TRBV19 and TRBJ2-2; tentative D call: TRBD2 (7 bases). Looked up from germline, CDR1 is LNHDA and CDR2 is SQIVND (reference sequence). The CDR3 loop spans 17 amino acids. Trimming left V 5 bases short and J 5 bases short, with 21 bases between. This chain's CDR3 is CASSLGGRTHGTGELFF. In DNA form, the CDR3 reads TGTGCCAGTAGTTTGGGGGGGCGGACCCATGGGACCGGGGAGCTGTTTTTT.

The table lists this clone with a count of one. The rearrangement links TRBV5-4 to TRBJ1-1; tentatively, D is TRBD1 (5 bases). Germline V gene data show CDR1 as SGHNT and CDR2 as YYREEE (reference sequence). This CDR3 contains 14 residues. With 0 bases removed from V and 6 bases from J, the gap between germline ends came to 12 bases. The CDR3 region has the DNA TGTGCCAGCAGCTTGGGAGGGGCAGGTCCTGAAGCTTTCTTT. As protein: CASSLGGAGPEAFF.

The rearrangement joins TRBV19 to TRBJ1-4, with D unclear. V was pared by 5 bases and J by 6 bases, with 10 bases between. Germline-derived CDR1 and CDR2 are LNHDA and SQIVND (reference sequence). The CDR3 loop spans 13 amino acids. CDR3 DNA sequence: TGTGCCAGTAGTCCCGGGCCAGATGAAAAACTGTTTTTT. Residues: CASSPGPDEKLFF.

V usage is TRBV5-4 and J usage is TRBJ1-4, with D perhaps matching TRBD1 (6 bases). Trimming stripped 3 bases from V and 7 bases from J, with 16 bases between. The germline gives CDR1 SGHNT, CDR2 YYREEE (reference sequence). This CDR3 is built from 15 residues. CDR3 loop: CASSYNGGGSEKLFF. The CDR3 coding sequence is TGTGCCAGCAGCTATAACGGAGGGGGTAGTGAAAAACTGTTTTTT.

This chain's CDR3 is CSVEGQGYEQYF. CDR3 nucleotide sequence: TGCAGCGTTGAAGGGCAGGGCTACGAGCAGTACTTC. This sequence joins TRBV29-1 and TRBJ2-7; a weak D match, TRBD1 (5 bases). The CDR3 extends over 12 amino acids. Germline CDR1 reads SQVTM; CDR2 reads ANQGSEA. V shed 1 base and J shed 3 bases, with 7 bases lying between them.

The J gene is TRBJ2-3, the V gene TRBV5-6; D call uncertain. The germline gives CDR1 SGHDT, CDR2 YYEEEE. Trimming took 1 base from V and 3 from J, leaving 9 bases between them. This CDR3 region has 14 residues. CDR3 in DNA: TGTGCCAGCAGCTTGTTGACGTTTACAGATACGCAGTATTTT. It codes for CASSLLTFTDTQYF.

The CDR3 here is CASSLRTARNEKLFF. CDR3 in DNA: TGCGCCAGCAGCCTCCGGACAGCCCGAAATGAAAAACTGTTTTTT. The rearrangement links TRBV5-1 to TRBJ1-4, with D maybe TRBD1 (6 bases). CDR3 size: 15 residues. Germline V gene data show CDR1 as SGHRS and CDR2 as YFSETQ. V lost 4 bases to trimming and J lost 5 bases, with 15 bases between them.

The chain joins TRBV30 to TRBJ1-4, with D hard to call. V shed 5 bases and J shed 0 bases, with 4 bases lying between them. CDR3 length equals 12 residues. From germline, CDR1 is GTSNPN and CDR2 SVGIG (reference sequence). The CDR3: CAWGPTNEKLFF. For the CDR3, the DNA is TGTGCCTGGGGCCCAACTAATGAAAAACTGTTTTTT.

V gene TRBV7-2 combines with J gene TRBJ1-1; weak D call: TRBD1 (5 bases). V lost 6 bases to trimming and J lost 5 bases, with 13 bases between them. The CDR3 has 13 residues. Germline V CDR1 and CDR2: SGHTA, FQGNSA. The DNA of the CDR3 is TGTGCCAGCAGTCGTGAGGGGTCGACTGAAGCTTTCTTT. Translating gives CASSREGSTEAFF.

This chain links TRBV4-3 with TRBJ2-3; 11 bases align to TRBD2. The trim removed 1 base at V and 3 bases at J, leaving 12 bases unmatched. This CDR3 comprises 19 residues. Germline CDR1 reads LGHNA; CDR2 reads YSLEER. CDR3 nucleotides: TGCGCCAGCAGCCAAGGGTTTTCTAGCGGGAGGCTTAATACAGATACGCAGTATTTT. Its translation is CASSQGFSSGRLNTDTQYF.

The chain uses TRBV19 and TRBJ1-6; D call uncertain. The CDR3 is 12 residues long. The V end was cut by 3 bases, the J end by 10 bases, with 7 bases between. Looked up from germline, CDR1 is LNHDA and CDR2 is SQIVND (reference sequence). CDR3 in DNA: TGTGCCAGTAGTATCGGCGGATCACCCCTCCACTTT. It is translated as CASSIGGSPLHF.

There are a few counts of this clone. The V gene is TRBV28, the J gene TRBJ1-5, with D uncertain. V was trimmed by 8 bases and J by 1 base, leaving 6 bases between them. CDR1 and CDR2 from the germline V gene are MDHEN and SYDVKM. The CDR3 extends over 12 amino acids. CDR3 region: CASQQSNQPQHF. In DNA, the CDR3 is TGTGCCAGCCAGCAAAGCAATCAGCCCCAGCATTTT.

The V call is TRBV9, the J call TRBJ2-3; D remains ambiguous. Germline V lookup: CDR1 SGDLS, CDR2 YYNGEE. CDR3 length: 14 residues. V lost 0 bases and J 0 bases, leaving 5 bases between the germline ends. This CDR3 reads CASSVGISTDTQYF. Here the CDR3 DNA reads TGTGCCAGCAGCGTAGGCATTAGCACAGATACGCAGTATTTT. The whole variable domain, remainder taken from reference TRBV9 and TRBJ2-3, is DSGVTQTPKHLITATGQRVTLRCSPRSGDLSVYWYQQSLDQGLQFLIQYYNGEERAKGNILERFSAQQFPDLHSELNLSSLELGDSALYFCASSVGISTDTQYFGPGTRLTVL.

The chain couples TRBV10-3 to TRBJ1-3; unclear D gene. The V gene lost 7 bases and the J gene lost 0 bases, with 7 bases spanning the gap. Germline loops: CDR1 ENHRY, CDR2 SYGVKD. The CDR3 loop spans 13 amino acids. The CDR3 DNA follows: TGTGCCATCAAAGGGTCCTCTGGAAACACCATATATTTT. Amino acid sequence: CAIKGSSGNTIYF.

The V gene is TRBV6-5, the J gene TRBJ2-1; D not certain. Germline V lookup: CDR1 MNHEY, CDR2 SVGAGI. The CDR3 consists of 15 residues. Trimming left V 2 bases short and J 2 bases short, with 10 bases between. The CDR3 here is CASSYGQEPYNEQFF. In DNA form, the CDR3 reads TGTGCCAGCAGTTACGGGCAGGAGCCCTACAATGAGCAGTTCTTC.